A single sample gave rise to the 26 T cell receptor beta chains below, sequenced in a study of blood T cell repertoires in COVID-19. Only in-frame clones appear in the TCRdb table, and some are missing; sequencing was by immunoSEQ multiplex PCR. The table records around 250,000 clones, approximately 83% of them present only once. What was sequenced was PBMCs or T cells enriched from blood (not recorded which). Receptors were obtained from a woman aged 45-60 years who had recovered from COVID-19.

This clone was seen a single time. The CDR3 nucleotides are TGTGCCACCAGCAGAGGCCAGCGGCCGCGCACAGATACGCAGTATTTT. Protein product: CATSRGQRPRTDTQYF. The V and J genes are TRBV15 and TRBJ2-3; a weak D match, TRBD2 (5 bases). In germline, CDR1 is LNHNV, CDR2 YYDKDF (reference sequence). The V end lost 1 base, the J end lost 1 base, and 12 bases lay between the germline ends. The CDR3 length is 16 residues.

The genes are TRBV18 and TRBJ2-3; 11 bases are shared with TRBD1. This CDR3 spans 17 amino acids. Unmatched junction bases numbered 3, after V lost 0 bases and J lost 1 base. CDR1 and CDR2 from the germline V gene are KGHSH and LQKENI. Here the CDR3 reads CASSPPGQGARTDTQYF. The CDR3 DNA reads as TGTGCCAGCTCACCACCAGGACAGGGGGCTCGCACAGATACGCAGTATTTT.

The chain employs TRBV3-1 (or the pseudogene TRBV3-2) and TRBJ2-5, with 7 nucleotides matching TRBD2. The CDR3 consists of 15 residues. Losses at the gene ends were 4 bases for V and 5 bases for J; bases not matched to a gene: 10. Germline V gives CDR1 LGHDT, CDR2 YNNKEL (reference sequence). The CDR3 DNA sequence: TGTGCCAGCAGCCCAGACTTCGGGAGGACGGAGACCCAGTACTTC. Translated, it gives CASSPDFGRTETQYF.

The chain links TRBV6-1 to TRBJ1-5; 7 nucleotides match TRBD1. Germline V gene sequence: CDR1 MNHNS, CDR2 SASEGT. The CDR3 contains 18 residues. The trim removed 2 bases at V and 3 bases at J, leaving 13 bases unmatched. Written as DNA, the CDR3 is TGTGCCAGCAGTGAACAAAAGACAGGGAGGATGAACAATCAGCCCCAGCATTTT. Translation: CASSEQKTGRMNNQPQHF.

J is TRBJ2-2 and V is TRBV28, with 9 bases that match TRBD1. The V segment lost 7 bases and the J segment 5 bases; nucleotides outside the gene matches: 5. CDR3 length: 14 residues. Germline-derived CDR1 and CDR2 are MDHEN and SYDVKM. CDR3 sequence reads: CASTTGGRTGELFF. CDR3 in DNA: TGTGCCAGCACCACAGGGGGCCGGACCGGGGAGCTGTTTTTT.

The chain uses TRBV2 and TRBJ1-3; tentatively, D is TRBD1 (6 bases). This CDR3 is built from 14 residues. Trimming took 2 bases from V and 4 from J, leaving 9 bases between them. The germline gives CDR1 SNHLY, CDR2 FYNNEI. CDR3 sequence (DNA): TGTGCCAGCAGTGAAAGACAGGAAGGAAACACCATATATTTT. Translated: CASSERQEGNTIYF.

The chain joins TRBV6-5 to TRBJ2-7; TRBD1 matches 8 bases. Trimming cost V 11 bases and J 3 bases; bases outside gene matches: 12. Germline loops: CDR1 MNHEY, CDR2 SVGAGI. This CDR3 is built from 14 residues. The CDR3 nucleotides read TGTGCCGGACGGACAGGGCCCACCTTCTACGAGCAGTACTTC. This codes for CAGRTGPTFYEQYF.

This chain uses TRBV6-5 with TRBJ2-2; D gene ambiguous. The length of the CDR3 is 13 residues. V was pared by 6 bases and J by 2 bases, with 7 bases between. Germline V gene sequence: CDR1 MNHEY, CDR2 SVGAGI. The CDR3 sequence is CASSYLNTGELFF. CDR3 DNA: TGTGCCAGCAGCTACCTTAACACCGGGGAGCTGTTTTTT.

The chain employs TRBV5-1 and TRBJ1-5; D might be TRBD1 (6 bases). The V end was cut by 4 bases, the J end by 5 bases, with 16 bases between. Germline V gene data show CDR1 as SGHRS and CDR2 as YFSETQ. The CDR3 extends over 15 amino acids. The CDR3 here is CASSPIGTQDQPQHF. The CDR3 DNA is TGCGCCAGCAGCCCCATTGGGACACAAGATCAGCCCCAGCATTTT.

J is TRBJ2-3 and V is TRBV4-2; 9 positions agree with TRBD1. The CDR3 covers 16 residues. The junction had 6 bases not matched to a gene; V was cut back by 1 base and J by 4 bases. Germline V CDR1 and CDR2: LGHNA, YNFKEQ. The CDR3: CASSQGGGQGADTQYF. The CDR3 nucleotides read TGTGCCAGCAGCCAAGGGGGGGGACAGGGAGCAGATACGCAGTATTTT.

CDR3 in amino acids: CASSLGGREETQYF. The CDR3 region has the DNA TGTGCCAGCAGCTTGGGAGGGCGCGAAGAGACCCAGTACTTC. The chain is built from TRBV11-2 and TRBJ2-5, with 7 bases identical to TRBD2. The junction had 4 bases not matched to a gene; V was cut back by 3 bases and J by 3 bases. The germline V gene encodes CDR1 SGHAT and CDR2 FQNNGV. This CDR3 has 14 amino acids.

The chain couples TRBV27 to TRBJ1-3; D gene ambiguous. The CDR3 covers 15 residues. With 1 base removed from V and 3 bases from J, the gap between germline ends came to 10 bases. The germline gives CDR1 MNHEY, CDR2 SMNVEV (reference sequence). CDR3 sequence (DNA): TGTGCCAGCAGTTTATTCGGAGGGTTTGGAAACACCATATATTTT. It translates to CASSLFGGFGNTIYF.

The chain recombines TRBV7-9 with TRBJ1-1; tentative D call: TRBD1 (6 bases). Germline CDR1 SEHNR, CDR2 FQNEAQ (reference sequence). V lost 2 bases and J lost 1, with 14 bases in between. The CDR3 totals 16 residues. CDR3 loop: CASSLYGGVSNTEAFF. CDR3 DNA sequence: TGTGCCAGCAGCTTATATGGGGGCGTGTCGAACACTGAAGCTTTCTTT.

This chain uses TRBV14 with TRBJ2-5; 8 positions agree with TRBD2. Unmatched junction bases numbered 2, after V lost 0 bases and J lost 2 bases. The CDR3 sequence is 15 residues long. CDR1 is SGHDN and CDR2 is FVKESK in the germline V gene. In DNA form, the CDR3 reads TGTGCCAGCAGCCAAGATCGGGGGGGGCAAGAGACCCAGTACTTC. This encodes CASSQDRGGQETQYF.

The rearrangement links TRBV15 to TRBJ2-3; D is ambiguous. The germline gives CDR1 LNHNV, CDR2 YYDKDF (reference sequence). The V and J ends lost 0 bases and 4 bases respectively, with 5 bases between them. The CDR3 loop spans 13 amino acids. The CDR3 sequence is CATSRDRADTQYF. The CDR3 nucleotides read TGTGCCACCAGCAGAGATCGGGCAGATACGCAGTATTTT.

This CDR3 is CASRMRGSGPNEQFF. DNA of the CDR3: TGTGCCAGCAGAATGAGGGGTAGCGGTCCCAATGAGCAGTTCTTC. This chain uses TRBV28 with TRBJ2-1; a possible D gene is TRBD2 (6 bases). The CDR3 runs 15 residues. The V gene's germline CDR1 is MDHEN and CDR2 SYDVKM. V lost 6 bases to trimming and J lost 6 bases, with 18 bases between them. Looking up the rest from reference TRBV28 and TRBJ2-1 gives the full variable domain: DVKVTQSSRYLVKRTGEKVFLECVQDMDHENMFWYRQDPGLGLRLIYFSYDVKMKEKGDIPEGYSVSREKKERFSLILESASTNQTSMYLCASRMRGSGPNEQFFGPGTRLTVL.

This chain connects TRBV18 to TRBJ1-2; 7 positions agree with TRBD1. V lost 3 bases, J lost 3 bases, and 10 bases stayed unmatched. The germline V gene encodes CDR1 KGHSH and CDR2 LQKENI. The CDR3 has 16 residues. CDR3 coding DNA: TGTGCCAGCTCACCCACAGGGGTACCAGGGCACTATGGCTACACCTTC. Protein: CASSPTGVPGHYGYTF.

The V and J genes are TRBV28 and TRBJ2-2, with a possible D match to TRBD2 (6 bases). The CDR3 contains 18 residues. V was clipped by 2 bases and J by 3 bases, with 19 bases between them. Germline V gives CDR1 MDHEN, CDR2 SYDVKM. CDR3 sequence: CASSLTGLWGDDTGELFF. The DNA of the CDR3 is TGTGCCAGCAGTTTAACTGGGCTTTGGGGGGATGACACCGGGGAGCTGTTTTTT. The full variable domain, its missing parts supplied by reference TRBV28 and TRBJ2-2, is DVKVTQSSRYLVKRTGEKVFLECVQDMDHENMFWYRQDPGLGLRLIYFSYDVKMKEKGDIPEGYSVSREKKERFSLILESASTNQTSMYLCASSLTGLWGDDTGELFFGEGSRLTVL.

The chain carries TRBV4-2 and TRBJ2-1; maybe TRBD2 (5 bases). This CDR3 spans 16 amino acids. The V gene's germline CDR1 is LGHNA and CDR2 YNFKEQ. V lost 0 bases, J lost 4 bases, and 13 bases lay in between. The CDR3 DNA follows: TGTGCCAGCAGCCAAGATAGCATTGCGGGTTACAATGAGCAGTTCTTC. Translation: CASSQDSIAGYNEQFF.

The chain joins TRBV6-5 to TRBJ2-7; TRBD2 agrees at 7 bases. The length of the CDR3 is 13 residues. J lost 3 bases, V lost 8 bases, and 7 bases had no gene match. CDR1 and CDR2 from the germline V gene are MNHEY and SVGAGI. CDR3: CASQTGLLYEQYF. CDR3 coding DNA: TGTGCCAGCCAAACGGGACTACTCTACGAGCAGTACTTC.

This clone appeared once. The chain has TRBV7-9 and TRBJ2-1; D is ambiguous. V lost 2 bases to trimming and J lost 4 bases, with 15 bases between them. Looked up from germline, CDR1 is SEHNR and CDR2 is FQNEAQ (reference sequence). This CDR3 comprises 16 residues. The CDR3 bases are TGTGCCAGCAGCTTACAGCCTGGAGAGGCATACAATGAGCAGTTCTTC. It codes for CASSLQPGEAYNEQFF.

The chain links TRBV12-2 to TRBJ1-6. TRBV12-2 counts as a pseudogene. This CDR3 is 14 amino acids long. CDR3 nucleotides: TGTGCAAGTCGCTTAGTTTGTCGTAATTCACCCCTCCACTTT. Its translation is CASRLVCRNSPLHF.

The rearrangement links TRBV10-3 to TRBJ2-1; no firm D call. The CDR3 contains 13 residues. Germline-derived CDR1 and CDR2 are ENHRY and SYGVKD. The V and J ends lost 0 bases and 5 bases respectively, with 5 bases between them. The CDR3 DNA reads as TGTGCCATCAGTGAGTCTCCGGACAATGAGCAGTTCTTC. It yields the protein CAISESPDNEQFF.

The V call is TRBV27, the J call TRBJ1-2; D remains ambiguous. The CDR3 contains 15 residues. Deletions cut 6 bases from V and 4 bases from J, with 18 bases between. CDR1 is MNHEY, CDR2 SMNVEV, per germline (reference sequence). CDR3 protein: CASSLTRNPFYGYTF. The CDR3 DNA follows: TGTGCCAGCAGCCTGACGAGGAACCCCTTCTATGGCTACACCTTC.

The CDR3 DNA follows: TGTGCCAGCAGTCTGGGAGGGGACGGGAACTATGGCTACACCTTC. This gives the protein CASSLGGDGNYGYTF. This chain links TRBV3-1 (or the pseudogene TRBV3-2) with TRBJ1-2; a possible D gene is TRBD1 (5 bases). Between the trimmed V and J ends, which lost 6 bases and 2 bases, there was a span of 16 bases. CDR1 LGHDT and CDR2 YNNKEL come from the germline V gene (reference sequence). The CDR3 has 15 amino acids.

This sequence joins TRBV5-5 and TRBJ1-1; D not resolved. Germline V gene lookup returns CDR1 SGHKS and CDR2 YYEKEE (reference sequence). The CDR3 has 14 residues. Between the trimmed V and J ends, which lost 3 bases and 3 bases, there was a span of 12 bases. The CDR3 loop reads CASSYRRLDTEAFF. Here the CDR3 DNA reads TGTGCCAGCAGCTATCGAAGGCTAGACACTGAAGCTTTCTTT.